Listed here are 27 T cell receptor beta chains from one sample, sequenced in a study of breast tumors, draining lymph nodes, adjacent tissues (dated by TCRdb to the mid-2010s). Library generation was performed with multiplex PCR. The reads were generated on an Illumina HiSeq 2000. TCRdb reanalyzed the raw reads on its own, using fastp at Q25 for trimming and MiXCR for clone calling, and kept in-frame beta chains. Rows with a matching CDR3 protein are joined into one entry that keeps the most common DNA and genes. The sample has about 20,000 distinct CDR3 sequences on record, 25% to 40% of them singletons. The ten largest clones take up around 10% of the sample. Sequenced sample: breast tumor tissue. The source of these receptors is a female donor with breast cancer. Some clones in this sample may be carry-over from other donors' samples.

This clonotype came up many times. The chain has TRBV27 and TRBJ1-3; D gene uncertain. This CDR3 is built from 16 residues. V lost 3 bases, J lost 3 bases, and 15 bases lay in between. Germline CDR1 is MNHEY and CDR2 is SMNVEV (reference sequence). CDR3 DNA: TGTGCCAGCAGTTTGGCCTCCCCCCGAGTTGGAAACACCATATATTTT. This codes for CASSLASPRVGNTIYF.

This clonotype was observed many times. The rearrangement uses TRBV6-5 and TRBJ2-1; 7 nucleotides match TRBD2. Germline CDR1 and CDR2: MNHEY and SVGAGI. The length of the CDR3 is 15 residues. V lost 5 bases, J lost 1 base, and 5 bases stayed unmatched. CDR3 residues: CASSPEAGSYNEQFF. The CDR3 DNA sequence: TGTGCCAGCAGTCCCGAAGCGGGGTCCTACAATGAGCAGTTCTTC.

The chain employs TRBV7-2 and TRBJ2-7; 8 bases map to TRBD2. Germline V gives CDR1 SGHTA, CDR2 FQGNSA. This CDR3 has 13 residues. The J segment lost 3 bases and the V segment lost 5 bases, leaving 3 bases of the junction unmatched. The CDR3 sequence is CASSQGTSYEQYF. CDR3 nucleotide sequence: TGTGCCAGCAGCCAGGGGACTAGCTACGAGCAGTACTTC.

This clonotype was picked up many times. The chain employs TRBV20-1 and TRBJ2-7; 10 bases map to TRBD2. Germline assignment: CDR1 DFQATT and CDR2 SNEGSKA (reference sequence). The CDR3 contains 14 residues. With V trimmed by 5 bases and J by 2 bases, 6 bases remained unmatched. The CDR3 loop is CSAEAGTSAYEQYF. In DNA form, the CDR3 reads TGCAGTGCTGAGGCCGGGACTAGCGCCTACGAGCAGTACTTC.

This clonotype was seen a single time. A read error may be the cause here, since a much bigger clone is one base away. The chain carries TRBV12-3 or TRBV12-4 and TRBJ1-2; tentative D call: TRBD1 (6 bases). This CDR3 contains 14 residues. V was cut by 5 bases and J by 7 bases, with 17 bases left in between. CDR3 sequence (DNA): TGTGCCAGCAGTCCGTATACAGGGTCCTGTGGCTACACCTTC. The encoded protein is CASSPYTGSCGYTF.

The chain is built from TRBV12-3 or TRBV12-4 and TRBJ1-5, with D possibly matching TRBD1 (6 bases). CDR3 length: 15 amino acids. V lost 6 bases to trimming and J lost 3 bases, with 15 bases between them. The CDR3 region has the DNA TGTGCCAGCAGGCTCTCCGGACAGCCCAATCAGCCCCAGCATTTT. It is translated as CASRLSGQPNQPQHF.

Many counts were recorded for this clonotype. J is TRBJ1-2 and V is TRBV4-2; D unresolved. The CDR3 sequence is 14 residues long. Germline CDR1 and CDR2: LGHNA and YNFKEQ. V lost 1 base to trimming and J lost 3 bases, with 9 bases between them. The CDR3 DNA sequence: TGTGCCAGCAGCCAAGCAGAGAGGGACTATGGCTACACCTTC. It translates to CASSQAERDYGYTF.

This clonotype appeared many times. The chain links TRBV2 to TRBJ1-5; D possibly corresponds to TRBD1 (6 bases). Germline V lookup: CDR1 SNHLY, CDR2 FYNNEI. V was trimmed by 3 bases and J by 7 bases, leaving 13 bases between them. The CDR3 is 14 residues long. CDR3 DNA: TGTGCCAGCAGTGACGTACAGGGCCGACAGCCCCAGCATTTT. Its protein is CASSDVQGRQPQHF.

This clonotype was seen more than once but under ten times. The V gene is TRBV28, the J gene TRBJ2-1; D gene unclear. Trimming removed 5 bases from V and 10 bases from J, with 12 bases in between. The CDR3 totals 12 residues. Germline V lookup: CDR1 MDHEN, CDR2 SYDVKM. This chain's CDR3 is CASSPTHSEQFF. The CDR3 DNA reads as TGTGCCAGCAGTCCGACTCACTCGGAGCAGTTCTTC.

This clonotype was seen repeatedly, ten times or more. V is TRBV5-1 and J is TRBJ2-7, with D tentatively TRBD1 (6 bases). The germline V gene has CDR1 SGHRS and CDR2 YFSETQ. The CDR3 runs 15 residues. Trimming cost V 0 bases and J 4 bases, with 14 bases left between them. This CDR3 is CASSLATGGSYEQYF. The CDR3 nucleotides are TGCGCCAGCAGCTTGGCGACAGGAGGTTCTTACGAGCAGTACTTC.

This clonotype showed up many times. This chain connects TRBV30 to TRBJ1-6, with TRBD1 identical over 8 bases. J gave up 10 bases and V 0 bases, and 5 bases lay outside the gene matches. Germline-derived CDR1 and CDR2 are GTSNPN and SVGIG (reference sequence). The CDR3 has 14 residues. The CDR3 sequence: CAWSVLTGGSPLHF. The CDR3 DNA sequence: TGTGCCTGGAGTGTACTTACAGGGGGGTCACCCCTCCACTTT.

This sequence joins TRBV11-2 and TRBJ2-3; 10 bases are a match to TRBD2. Germline CDR1 and CDR2: SGHAT and FQNNGV. V dropped 4 bases and J dropped 11; count of bases not matched to a gene: 15. The CDR3 is 16 residues long. CDR3 protein: CASSSVAGGSYNEQYF. Here the CDR3 DNA reads TGTGCCAGCAGCTCCGTAGCGGGAGGTTCCTACAATGAGCAGTATTTT. Full variable domain (outside the CDR3, taken from reference TRBV11-2 and TRBJ2-3): EAGVAQSPRYKIIEKRQSVAFWCNPISGHATLYWYQQILGQGPKLLIQFQNNGVVDDSQLPKDRFSAERLKGVDSTLKIQPAKLEDSAVYLCASSSVAGGSYNEQYFGPGTRLTVL.

This clonotype was seen a single time. This chain joins TRBV28 and TRBJ2-5; D is unresolved. V was clipped by 5 bases and J by 3 bases, with 4 bases between them. The CDR3 spans 11 residues. CDR1 MDHEN and CDR2 SYDVKM come from the germline V gene. The CDR3 DNA is TGTGCCAGCAGTGCAGAAGAGACCCAGTACTTC. As protein: CASSAEETQYF.

The chain carries TRBV4-2 and TRBJ2-1; 11 positions match TRBD2. Per germline, CDR1 LGHNA and CDR2 YNFKEQ. The CDR3 covers 17 residues. The V gene end was trimmed by 1 base and the J gene end by 6 bases; junction bases not matched to a gene: 8. The CDR3 region has the DNA TGTGCCAGCAGCCAAGGGTCTAGCGGGAGGTCGATCAATGAGCAGTTCTTC. Residues: CASSQGSSGRSINEQFF.

The table lists this clonotype with many counts. The V and J genes are TRBV30 and TRBJ1-2; TRBD1 might be the D (5 bases). This CDR3 is 12 amino acids long. Trimming shortened V by 5 bases and J by 2 bases, and 9 bases separated the two germline ends. CDR1 is GTSNPN and CDR2 is SVGIG in the germline V gene (reference sequence). CDR3 region: CAWQGDNYGYTF. In nucleotides, the CDR3 is TGTGCCTGGCAAGGGGACAACTATGGCTACACCTTC.

This chain links TRBV6-1 with TRBJ1-4; TRBD1 matches 7 bases. The CDR3 consists of 15 residues. Germline loops: CDR1 MNHNS, CDR2 SASEGT. The V and J ends lost 4 bases and 8 bases, in that order; junction bases with no gene match: 10. The CDR3, as DNA: TGTGCCAGCAGTGCTTCACAGGGAGGGGGCGAAAAACTGTTTTTT. Its protein product is CASSASQGGGEKLFF.

Ten or more counts support this clonotype. The genes are TRBV20-1 and TRBJ2-2; the match to TRBD2 covers 11 bases. The CDR3 is made up of 18 amino acids. The J segment lost 5 bases and the V segment lost 5 bases, leaving 16 bases of the junction unmatched. CDR1 and CDR2 (germline): DFQATT, SNEGSKA (reference sequence). CDR3 sequence (DNA): TGCAGTGCTGAAGGGCCGGGACTAGCGGAAGAGGGGACCGGGGAGCTGTTTTTT. Amino acids: CSAEGPGLAEEGTGELFF.

The chain recombines TRBV4-1 with TRBJ2-2, with TRBD2 matching 14 bases. There are 20 residues in the CDR3. The V gene's germline CDR1 is MGHRA and CDR2 YSYEKL. Trimming cost V 4 bases and J 1 base; bases outside gene matches: 11. In nucleotides, the CDR3 is TGCGCCAGCAGCCCCCACGGACTAGCGGGAGGATTAGAGAACACCGGGGAGCTGTTTTTT. It is translated as CASSPHGLAGGLENTGELFF.

The chain couples TRBV15 to TRBJ1-6; tentatively, D is TRBD1 (5 bases). The CDR3 sequence is 16 residues long. Germline V gene lookup returns CDR1 LNHNV and CDR2 YYDKDF (reference sequence). Trimming shortened V by 6 bases and J by 9 bases, and 21 bases separated the two germline ends. DNA for the CDR3: TGTGCCACCAGAGGTGGCGGGGAGACGAGGGGTTCACCCCTCCACTTT. Translating gives CATRGGGETRGSPLHF.

This clonotype was seen only a few times. This chain links TRBV24-1 with TRBJ1-5, with 9 nucleotides matching TRBD1. The CDR3 consists of 15 residues. V shed 9 bases, J shed 4 bases, and the junction held 9 bases outside the gene matches. CDR1 and CDR2 from the germline V gene are KGHDR and SFDVKD. CDR3 in amino acids: CATYTGQGWNQPQHF. The CDR3 DNA is TGTGCCACCTATACGGGACAGGGATGGAATCAGCCCCAGCATTTT.

This clonotype was recorded many times. The chain carries TRBV20-1 and TRBJ1-3, with D perhaps matching TRBD1 (6 bases). The ends were cut back, 6 bases at V and 0 bases at J, with 24 bases in the middle. This CDR3 comprises 18 residues. Germline CDR1 DFQATT, CDR2 SNEGSKA (reference sequence). The CDR3 DNA reads TGCAGTGCCCACAGAGCCCAATCGGGGGCCAACTCTGGAAACACCATATATTTT. This codes for CSAHRAQSGANSGNTIYF.

This clonotype was counted at least ten times. The chain carries TRBV28 and TRBJ1-4; maybe TRBD1 (5 bases). Trimming stripped 3 bases from V and 5 bases from J, with 10 bases between. Germline CDR1 is MDHEN and CDR2 is SYDVKM. The CDR3 has 14 residues. This CDR3 is CASSFGGGNEKLFF. The DNA for the CDR3 is TGTGCCAGCAGTTTCGGGGGGGGGAATGAAAAACTGTTTTTT.

The chain recombines TRBV18 with TRBJ2-1, with D possibly TRBD1 on 5 matching bases. V dropped 3 bases and J dropped 16 bases, with 19 bases sitting between them. There are 13 residues in the CDR3. Germline CDR1 KGHSH, CDR2 LQKENI. Here the CDR3 DNA reads TGTGCCAGCTCACCGACCGACAGCTCTCGGGCCTTCTTC. Translating gives CASSPTDSSRAFF.

V and J are TRBV20-1 and TRBJ2-7, with 7 bases matching TRBD1. V shed 5 bases, J shed 2 bases, and the junction held 6 bases outside the gene matches. CDR1 and CDR2 from the germline V gene are DFQATT and SNEGSKA (reference sequence). This CDR3 has 13 amino acids. CDR3 coding DNA: TGCAGTGCTGACCGGGACAGCACCTACGAGCAGTACTTC. It codes for CSADRDSTYEQYF.

Ten or more counts support this clonotype. This chain connects TRBV9 to TRBJ2-2; D is ambiguous. CDR1 is SGDLS and CDR2 is YYNGEE in the germline V gene. The CDR3 sequence is 15 residues long. Deletions cut 1 base from V and 7 bases from J, with 14 bases between. The CDR3 DNA reads as TGTGCCAGCAGCGTATTGGACGTGGCGGTCGGGGAGCTGTTTTTT. This encodes CASSVLDVAVGELFF.

This clonotype was seen at least ten times. V and J are TRBV2 and TRBJ2-3; TRBD2 matches 7 bases. The CDR3 length is 16 residues. Germline CDR1 and CDR2: SNHLY and FYNNEI. Trimming removed 3 bases from V and 1 base from J; junction bases left unmatched: 7. The CDR3 spells CASSDTAGEGTDTQYF. The CDR3 DNA is TGTGCCAGCAGTGATACGGCGGGAGAAGGCACAGATACGCAGTATTTT.

By its share, this clonotype is medium-sized. This rearrangement joins TRBV15 to TRBJ1-4, with 7 bases identical to TRBD1. CDR1 is LNHNV, CDR2 YYDKDF, per germline (reference sequence). CDR3 length: 16 amino acids. V was pared by 3 bases and J by 0 bases, with 4 bases of the junction left unmatched. CDR3 loop: CATSSGTAPTNEKLFF. The CDR3 nucleotides read TGTGCCACCAGCAGCGGGACAGCTCCAACTAATGAAAAACTGTTTTTT. The full variable domain, with the rest looked up from reference TRBV15 and TRBJ1-4, is DAMVIQNPRYQVTQFGKPVTLSCSQTLNHNVMYWYQQKSSQAPKLLFHYYDKDFNNEADTPDNFQSRRPNTSFCFLDIRSPGLGDTAMYLCATSSGTAPTNEKLFFGSGTQLSVL.